These 31 T cell receptor beta chains originate from one sample sequenced in a study of T cell responses to AZD1222 COVID-19 vaccine. Data came from immunoSEQ multiplex PCR; TCRdb stores just in-frame clones and leaves some out. Of about 94,000 clones in the sample, 85% are singletons; the top ten hold roughly 4.3%. Sequenced material: peripheral blood, taken 28 days after the second AZD1222 dose. These receptors all stem from an adult who received the AZD1222 COVID-19 vaccine.

The chain recombines TRBV5-4 with TRBJ2-3, with unresolved D. CDR3 length: 13 residues. Deletions cut 3 bases from V and 2 bases from J, with 7 bases between. From germline, CDR1 is SGHNT and CDR2 YYREEE (reference sequence). The CDR3 DNA reads TGTGCCAGCAGCTCGGACCCCACAGATACGCAGTATTTT. This sequence encodes CASSSDPTDTQYF.

The chain combines TRBV19 with TRBJ1-5, with 7 positions matching TRBD1. This CDR3 is built from 16 residues. Germline assignment: CDR1 LNHDA and CDR2 SQIVND (reference sequence). The V gene end was trimmed by 6 bases and the J gene end by 1 base; junction bases not matched to a gene: 9. CDR3: CASRARGLGSNQPQHF. The CDR3 nucleotides read TGTGCCAGTAGGGCTAGGGGGCTCGGGAGCAATCAGCCCCAGCATTTT.

V usage is TRBV6-6 and J usage is TRBJ2-3; D is unclear. This CDR3 contains 17 residues. V was clipped by 5 bases and J by 0 bases, with 18 bases between them. The V gene's germline CDR1 is MNHNY and CDR2 SVGAGI (reference sequence). The CDR3 reads CASSPYAMDSSTDTQYF. The DNA of the CDR3 is TGTGCCAGCAGTCCCTACGCTATGGATTCTAGCACAGATACGCAGTATTTT.

J is TRBJ2-6 and V is TRBV5-8; D not resolved. V lost 5 bases and J lost 0, with 12 bases in between. This CDR3 region has 16 residues. CDR1 is SGHTS and CDR2 is YDEGEE in the germline V gene. CDR3 DNA sequence: TGTGCCAGCAGAGCCGGATCGAACTCTGGGGCCAACGTCCTGACTTTC. This encodes CASRAGSNSGANVLTF.

The chain employs TRBV7-2 and TRBJ1-4; D remains ambiguous. This CDR3 region has 12 residues. Germline V lookup: CDR1 SGHTA, CDR2 FQGNSA. With 2 bases removed from V and 8 bases from J, the gap between germline ends came to 6 bases. CDR3 DNA sequence: TGTGCCAGCAGCTTATCCGGGGAAAAACTGTTTTTT. Translating it yields CASSLSGEKLFF.

This sequence joins TRBV27 and TRBJ1-1; 9 bases are a match to TRBD1. Germline V CDR1 and CDR2: MNHEY, SMNVEV (reference sequence). The CDR3 is 15 residues long. Trimming took 7 bases from V and 2 from J; bases not matched to a gene: 8. The CDR3 loop is CASTLGTGPNTEAFF. CDR3 nucleotides: TGTGCCAGCACCTTAGGGACAGGGCCAAACACTGAAGCTTTCTTT.

This clone showed up just a few times. The chain uses TRBV24-1 and TRBJ2-1, with 10 bases lining up with TRBD2. CDR3 length equals 18 residues. With 3 bases clipped from V and 4 bases from J, the junction kept 11 bases outside the gene matches. Per the germline V gene, CDR1 is KGHDR and CDR2 is SFDVKD. CDR3 amino acids: CATSDPTPLAGTYNEQFF. DNA of the CDR3: TGTGCCACCAGTGATCCCACACCACTAGCGGGGACTTACAATGAGCAGTTCTTC.

This chain links TRBV7-9 with TRBJ1-2; D uncertain. CDR3 size: 13 residues. Trimming took 1 base from V and 6 from J, leaving 9 bases between them. Germline values: CDR1 SEHNR, CDR2 FQNEAQ (reference sequence). CDR3 bases: TGTGCCAGCAGCTTAGGCCAATCGGATGGCTACACCTTC. Protein sequence: CASSLGQSDGYTF.

This chain joins TRBV5-1 and TRBJ1-2; D is possibly TRBD1 (5 bases). Germline assignment: CDR1 SGHRS and CDR2 YFSETQ. Trimming stripped 0 bases from V and 4 bases from J, with 13 bases between. The length of the CDR3 is 15 residues. CDR3 nucleotide sequence: TGCGCCAGCAGCTTGGAGTGGGGCGGTACCTATGGCTACACCTTC. Encoded protein: CASSLEWGGTYGYTF. Based on the CDR3 plus reference TRBV5-1 and TRBJ1-2, the full variable domain is KAGVTQTPRYLIKTRGQQVTLSCSPISGHRSVSWYQQTPGQGLQFLFEYFSETQRNKGNFPGRFSGRQFSNSRSEMNVSTLELGDSALYLCASSLEWGGTYGYTFGSGTRLTVV.

This clone was seen a few times. V is TRBV9 and J is TRBJ2-7, with TRBD1 as a possible D gene (6 bases). The CDR3 has 14 residues. V was clipped by 5 bases and J by 5 bases, with 17 bases between them. Looked up from germline, CDR1 is SGDLS and CDR2 is YYNGEE. CDR3: CASSLGDNYDEQYF. As DNA, the CDR3 is TGTGCCAGCAGTCTTGGGGACAATTATGACGAGCAGTACTTC.

Of note for this clone: One end of the junction varies from germline; a read error may be responsible. The rearrangement joins TRBV11-2 to TRBJ2-7; D gene uncertain. This CDR3 is 12 amino acids long. Germline CDR1 SGHAT, CDR2 FQNNGV. In DNA, the CDR3 is TGTGCCAGCAGCCTAGATTTCTACGAGCAGTACTTC. Translation gives CASSLDFYEQYF.

V is TRBV9 and J is TRBJ1-3, with D possibly matching TRBD1 (6 bases). The CDR3 runs to 16 residues. Per germline, CDR1 SGDLS and CDR2 YYNGEE. Trimming stripped 3 bases from V and 2 bases from J, with 15 bases between. The CDR3: CASSEGPGGPGNTIYF. CDR3 DNA sequence: TGTGCCAGCAGCGAGGGGCCCGGGGGGCCTGGAAACACCATATATTTT.

V gene TRBV2 combines with J gene TRBJ1-6, with TRBD1 matching over 7 bases. This CDR3 region has 14 residues. V shed 8 bases, J shed 4 bases, and the junction held 5 bases outside the gene matches. From germline, CDR1 is SNHLY and CDR2 FYNNEI. The CDR3 sequence: CASRQGPYNSPLHF. The CDR3 coding sequence is TGTGCCAGCCGACAGGGACCTTATAATTCACCCCTCCACTTT.

The chain is built from TRBV7-2 and TRBJ1-2, with D perhaps TRBD1 (6 bases). Trimming removed 5 bases at V and 4 bases at J, with 14 bases between. The CDR3 length is 14 residues. Germline V CDR1 and CDR2: SGHTA, FQGNSA. CDR3 region: CASSPDRRTYGYTF. The DNA of the CDR3 is TGTGCCAGCAGCCCAGACAGGCGCACCTATGGCTACACCTTC.

This clone was seen a few times. A read error may account for a junction end that differs from germline. This chain links TRBV4-1 with TRBJ2-1; D possibly corresponds to TRBD2 (5 bases). The CDR3 runs to 13 residues. Germline CDR1 is MGHRA and CDR2 is YSYEKL. CDR3: CASSLSPRRPGLF. CDR3 coding DNA: TGCGCCAGCAGCCTATCTCCCCGGAGGCCCGGCCTCTTC.

This chain connects TRBV18 to TRBJ2-5, with no clear D. The CDR3 has 14 residues. The germline CDR1 and CDR2 sequences are KGHSH and LQKENI. With 6 bases removed from V and 1 base from J, the gap between germline ends came to 12 bases. The CDR3 sequence: CASSSWAAQETQYF. In nucleotides, the CDR3 is TGTGCCAGCTCTTCCTGGGCAGCCCAAGAGACCCAGTACTTC.

The chain joins TRBV21-1 to TRBJ2-5; no DNA check was done on the table's D call, TRBD1. TRBV21-1 is a pseudogene locus. The CDR3 sequence is 16 residues long. This CDR3 reads CASSKSSDRADETQYF. The CDR3 nucleotides are TGTGCCAGCAGCAAATCGTCGGACAGGGCGGACGAGACCCAGTACTTC.

This clone came up a few times. This chain connects TRBV27 to TRBJ2-1, with 10 bases matching TRBD2. Losses at the gene ends were 5 bases for V and 10 bases for J; bases not matched to a gene: 8. There are 14 residues in the CDR3. CDR1 is MNHEY, CDR2 SMNVEV, per germline (reference sequence). CDR3 in amino acids: CASSPRLAGEEQFF. The CDR3 DNA follows: TGTGCCAGCAGTCCTCGTCTAGCGGGGGAAGAGCAGTTCTTC.

This chain connects TRBV6-5 to TRBJ2-7, with 8 bases fitting TRBD1. The CDR3 extends over 13 amino acids. The V gene's germline CDR1 is MNHEY and CDR2 SVGAGI. V dropped 7 bases and J dropped 5; count of bases not matched to a gene: 7. CDR3 sequence: CASKGQAWDEQYF. The CDR3 DNA sequence: TGTGCCAGCAAGGGACAGGCCTGGGACGAGCAGTACTTC.

The chain links TRBV5-1 to TRBJ2-5, with 12 bases identical to TRBD2. This CDR3 is 16 amino acids long. The trim removed 0 bases at V and 3 bases at J, leaving 3 bases unmatched. Germline V gives CDR1 SGHRS, CDR2 YFSETQ. The CDR3 sequence: CASSLAPSGREETQYF. The CDR3 DNA follows: TGCGCCAGCAGCTTGGCGCCTAGCGGGAGGGAAGAGACCCAGTACTTC.

In this sample, this clone turned up a few times. This chain joins TRBV18 and TRBJ2-2; D gene ambiguous. CDR1 KGHSH and CDR2 LQKENI come from the germline V gene. The CDR3 spans 12 residues. Trimming took off 3 bases at V and 6 bases at J, with 5 bases between the two ends. CDR3 sequence reads: CASSPTAGELFF. In nucleotides, the CDR3 is TGTGCCAGCTCACCGACGGCCGGGGAGCTGTTTTTT.

This clone came up once. This sequence joins TRBV10-3 and TRBJ1-1, with 10 bases identical to TRBD1. With 6 bases clipped from V and 0 bases from J, the junction kept 4 bases outside the gene matches. Germline V lookup: CDR1 ENHRY, CDR2 SYGVKD. The length of the CDR3 is 15 residues. This CDR3 is CAISPGQGLNTEAFF. The CDR3 DNA is TGTGCCATCAGCCCGGGACAGGGGCTGAACACTGAAGCTTTCTTT.

This chain joins TRBV13 and TRBJ2-3; D ambiguous. Per the germline V gene, CDR1 is PRHDT and CDR2 is FYEKMQ (reference sequence). The CDR3 is 14 residues long. Trimming cost V 3 bases and J 2 bases, with 9 bases left between them. The CDR3 sequence: CASSFGTITDTQYF. CDR3 in DNA: TGTGCCAGCAGCTTCGGTACGATCACAGATACGCAGTATTTT.

The sample holds one count of this clone. The chain couples TRBV6-1 to TRBJ2-1; 12 positions match TRBD2. V lost 2 bases to trimming and J lost 8 bases; unmatched junction nucleotides: 10. The CDR3 covers 17 residues. Germline V gives CDR1 MNHNS, CDR2 SASEGT. CDR3 sequence: CASSEPFTSGRRDEQFF. CDR3 nucleotides: TGTGCCAGCAGTGAACCTTTTACTAGCGGGAGGAGAGATGAGCAGTTCTTC.

This clone was found a few times. The chain uses TRBV9 and TRBJ2-1, with D unclear. Per the germline V gene, CDR1 is SGDLS and CDR2 is YYNGEE. With 0 bases removed from V and 0 bases from J, the gap between germline ends came to 10 bases. This CDR3 contains 16 residues. As DNA, the CDR3 is TGTGCCAGCAGCGTAGACCTCCTGGGCTCCTACAATGAGCAGTTCTTC. As protein: CASSVDLLGSYNEQFF.

This chain connects TRBV5-4 to TRBJ2-4, with 10 bases matching TRBD2. CDR3 size: 16 residues. The J segment lost 1 base and the V segment lost 4 bases, leaving 5 bases of the junction unmatched. Germline V gene lookup returns CDR1 SGHNT and CDR2 YYREEE (reference sequence). The CDR3 coding sequence is TGTGCCAGCAGCCCCGGACTAGCGGACGCCAAAAACATTCAGTACTTC. It specifies CASSPGLADAKNIQYF.

V usage is TRBV19 and J usage is TRBJ1-2, with 8 nucleotides matching TRBD1. The V and J ends lost 8 bases and 10 bases, in that order; junction bases with no gene match: 15. The CDR3 is made up of 14 amino acids. CDR1 LNHDA and CDR2 SQIVND come from the germline V gene (reference sequence). The CDR3 bases are TGTGCCAGTGGATCTCGGGACAGGTTGATTGTCTACACCTTC. It specifies CASGSRDRLIVYTF. Full variable domain (outside the CDR3, taken from reference TRBV19 and TRBJ1-2): DGGITQSPKYLFRKEGQNVTLSCEQNLNHDAMYWYRQDPGQGLRLIYYSQIVNDFQKGDIAEGYSVSREKKESFPLTVTSAQKNPTAFYLCASGSRDRLIVYTFGSGTRLTVV.

The chain uses TRBV6-1 and TRBJ2-2, with D unclear. This CDR3 region has 16 residues. Trimming cost V 1 base and J 6 bases, with 15 bases left between them. Germline V gene lookup returns CDR1 MNHNS and CDR2 SASEGT. CDR3 sequence: CASSEELFLAAGELFF. The CDR3 DNA reads TGTGCCAGCAGTGAAGAGTTGTTCTTGGCGGCCGGGGAGCTGTTTTTT.

The rearrangement links TRBV19 to TRBJ1-2, with TRBD1 matching 10 bases. The CDR3 runs to 14 residues. The J segment lost 6 bases and the V segment lost 9 bases, leaving 10 bases of the junction unmatched. Germline V gene lookup returns CDR1 LNHDA and CDR2 SQIVND (reference sequence). CDR3 sequence: CASNHRGQGNGYTF. CDR3 DNA: TGTGCCAGCAACCACAGGGGACAGGGGAATGGCTACACCTTC.

V and J are TRBV19 and TRBJ1-2; 10 bases are a match to TRBD1. Germline V gene lookup returns CDR1 LNHDA and CDR2 SQIVND (reference sequence). V shed 6 bases and J 8 bases; nucleotides not matched to a gene: 21. This CDR3 is built from 18 residues. CDR3 coding DNA: TGTGCCAGTAGCGCCAACCTCGGGACAGGGGTTGCCGTGGTGGGCTACACCTTC. This gives the protein CASSANLGTGVAVVGYTF. The whole variable domain, remainder taken from reference TRBV19 and TRBJ1-2, is DGGITQSPKYLFRKEGQNVTLSCEQNLNHDAMYWYRQDPGQGLRLIYYSQIVNDFQKGDIAEGYSVSREKKESFPLTVTSAQKNPTAFYLCASSANLGTGVAVVGYTFGSGTRLTVV.

This clone was counted between two and nine times. This sequence joins TRBV6-2 or TRBV6-3 and TRBJ2-5; no firm D call. Germline V gene lookup returns CDR1 MNHEY and CDR2 SVGEGT. V was shortened by 0 bases and J by 4 bases, with 6 bases between the two germline ends. This CDR3 contains 13 residues. The DNA for the CDR3 is TGTGCCAGCAGTTACTCTACCCGAGAGACCCAGTACTTC. Its protein product is CASSYSTRETQYF.